These 5 T cell receptor beta chains were sequenced from one sample in a study of early T cells in non-severe SARS-CoV-2 infection. TCRdb re-called the 5' RACE reads through MiXCR, storing one row per CDR3 protein. The table records approximately 35,000 distinct CDR3 sequences, less than 8.5% of them present only once. Specimen: whole blood, collected at baseline. The source is an adult who was a healthcare worker with PCR-confirmed SARS-CoV-2 infection or an uninfected control (not recorded which).

This clonotype has just a few counts. The V and J genes are TRBV7-2 and TRBJ2-1, with 10 bases that match TRBD2. The trim removed 3 bases at V and 4 bases at J, leaving 6 bases unmatched. The length of the CDR3 is 16 residues. Germline V gene data show CDR1 as SGHTA and CDR2 as FQGNSA. CDR3 loop: CASSLVGTSAYNEQFF. CDR3 nucleotide sequence: TGTGCCAGCAGCTTGGTCGGGACTAGCGCGTACAATGAGCAGTTCTTC.

The chain links TRBV10-3 to TRBJ2-7; 8 bases match TRBD2. CDR1 is ENHRY and CDR2 is SYGVKD in the germline V gene. This CDR3 has 14 amino acids. Trimming at V came to 0 bases and at J to 2 bases, leaving 0 bases not matched to a gene. CDR3 coding DNA: TGTGCCATCAGTGAGTCGACTAGCGCCTACGAGCAGTACTTC. This encodes CAISESTSAYEQYF.

V is TRBV7-8 and J is TRBJ2-5, with TRBD1 matching over 7 bases. This CDR3 is built from 14 residues. Germline loops: CDR1 SGHVS, CDR2 FQNEAQ. V lost 5 bases, J lost 5 bases, and 8 bases stayed unmatched. The CDR3 DNA sequence: TGTGCCAGCAGCATACGACAGGGATGGGAGACCCAGTACTTC. This encodes CASSIRQGWETQYF.

This clonotype came up many times. V is TRBV7-6 and J is TRBJ2-3, with 11 positions matching TRBD2. J gave up 1 base and V 3 bases, and 3 bases lay outside the gene matches. There are 16 residues in the CDR3. CDR1 and CDR2 (germline): SGHVS, FNYEAQ. CDR3 DNA: TGTGCCAGCAGCTTGGGACTAGCGGTAGGCACAGATACGCAGTATTTT. Protein product: CASSLGLAVGTDTQYF.

The rearrangement uses TRBV7-9 and TRBJ2-5; D perhaps matches TRBD1 (6 bases). The germline CDR1 and CDR2 sequences are SEHNR and FQNEAQ (reference sequence). There are 15 residues in the CDR3. The V end lost 1 base, the J end lost 1 base, and 10 bases lay between the germline ends. CDR3 sequence reads: CASSLGMGAQETQYF. CDR3 sequence (DNA): TGTGCCAGCAGCTTAGGGATGGGGGCCCAAGAGACCCAGTACTTC.